This TCR beta chain was sequenced for a study of T cell responses to AZD1222 COVID-19 vaccine. Study information: Pooled in the analysis were second doses at about 4 or about 12 weeks.

The CDR3 is 13 amino acids. V was pared by 5 bases and J by 3 bases, with 10 bases between. Germline V gene data show CDR1 as MNHEY and CDR2 as SVGAGI. In regard to this clone: The antigen remains undetermined.

Here immunoSEQ multiplex PCR was the method, and the copy in TCRdb shows in-frame clones only, minus some. This sample has 170,000 or so clones; approximately 90% occur once, and the top ten carry 2.5% to 3%. Study-wide results and caveats: Among AZD1222 vaccinees, only five to seven were seropositive at baseline. Variant regions that are unmutated are reportedly the target of nearly half of spike-specific TCRs. It should be noted that donors were predominantly white British and more often female, and clonal diversity was possibly underestimated.

The chain recombines TRBV6-5 with TRBJ1-1; the D is unclear. The receptor was isolated from an adult in good health. The material sequenced was peripheral blood, taken on day 0 of AZD1222 vaccination. This chain's CDR3 is CASSPGTYTEAFF. The CDR3 DNA reads TGTGCCAGCAGTCCCGGCACCTACACTGAAGCTTTCTTT.